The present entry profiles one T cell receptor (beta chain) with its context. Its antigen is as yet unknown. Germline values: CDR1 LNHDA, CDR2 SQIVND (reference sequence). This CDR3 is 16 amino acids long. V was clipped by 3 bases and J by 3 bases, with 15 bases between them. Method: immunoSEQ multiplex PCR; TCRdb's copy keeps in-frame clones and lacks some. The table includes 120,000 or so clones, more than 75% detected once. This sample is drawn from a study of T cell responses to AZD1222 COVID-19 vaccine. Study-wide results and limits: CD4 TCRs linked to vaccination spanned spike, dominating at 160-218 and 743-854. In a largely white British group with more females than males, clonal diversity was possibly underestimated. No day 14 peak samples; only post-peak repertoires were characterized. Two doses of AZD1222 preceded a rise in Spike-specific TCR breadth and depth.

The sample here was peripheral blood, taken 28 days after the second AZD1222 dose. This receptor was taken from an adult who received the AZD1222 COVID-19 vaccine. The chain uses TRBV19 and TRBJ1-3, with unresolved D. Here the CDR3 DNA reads TGTGCCAGTAGTATTATCCAGGTCGGGGTTGGAAACACCATATATTTT. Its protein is CASSIIQVGVGNTIYF.